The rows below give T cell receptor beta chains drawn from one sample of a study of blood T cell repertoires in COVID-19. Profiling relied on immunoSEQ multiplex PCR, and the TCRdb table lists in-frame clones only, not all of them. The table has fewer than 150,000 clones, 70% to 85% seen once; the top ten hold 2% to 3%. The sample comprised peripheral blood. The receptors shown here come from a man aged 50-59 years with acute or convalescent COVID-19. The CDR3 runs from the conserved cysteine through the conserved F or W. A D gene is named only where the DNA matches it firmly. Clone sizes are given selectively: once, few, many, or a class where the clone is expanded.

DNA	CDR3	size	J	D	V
TGTGCCAGCAGTTTATGGGGGCAGGGTCTGAACACTGAAGCTTTCTTT	CASSLWGQGLNTEAFF	.	TRBJ1-1	.	TRBV27
TGTGCCAGCAGTACTCTCACAGATACGCAGTATTTT	CASSTLTDTQYF	.	TRBJ2-3	.	TRBV6-2/TRBV6-3
TGTGCCAGCAGTGAAGCAAGGGGGGGCTCTGGAAACACCATATATTTT	CASSEARGGSGNTIYF	.	TRBJ1-3	.	TRBV2
TGCAGTGCTAGTCGGGGGGACAGGTGGGGCGGCGAGCAGTACTTC	CSASRGDRWGGEQYF	.	TRBJ2-7	.	TRBV20-1
TGCAGCGTTGAAGTGGGAGGGGTTGAAGCTTTCTTT	CSVEVGGVEAFF	.	TRBJ1-1	.	TRBV29-1
TGTGCCAGCAGCCCTAGGACACCTCAGGGGGGATCTAATGAAAAACTGTTTTTT	CASSPRTPQGGSNEKLFF	.	TRBJ1-4	TRBD1	TRBV7-8
TGTGCCAGCAGACCGAGCACCGGGGAGCTGTTTTTT	CASRPSTGELFF	few	TRBJ2-2	.	TRBV28
TGTGCCAGCAGCGCCGGACAGGGAACCGGGGAGCTGTTTTTT	CASSAGQGTGELFF	few	TRBJ2-2	TRBD1	TRBV9
TGTGCCAGCAGTACTCGGAGGGCCGAGACAGATACGCAGTATTTT	CASSTRRAETDTQYF	.	TRBJ2-3	.	TRBV28
TGTGCCAGTAGTATACGGACTAGCAATGAGCAGTTCTTC	CASSIRTSNEQFF	.	TRBJ2-1	TRBD2	TRBV19
TGTGCCAGCAGTCCGTTGACTAGCGGCCTAGGGACCGGGGAGCTGTTTTTT	CASSPLTSGLGTGELFF	.	TRBJ2-2	TRBD2	TRBV5-4
TGTGCCAGCAGTGAGCGAATCTGGTACCAAGAGACCCAGTACTTC	CASSERIWYQETQYF	.	TRBJ2-5	.	TRBV6-1
TGTGCCTGGAGCAGTTCTGACAATCAGCCCCAGCATTTT	CAWSSSDNQPQHF	.	TRBJ1-5	.	TRBV30
TGTGCCAGTAGTAATAGACAGGATTATGGCTACACCTTC	CASSNRQDYGYTF	.	TRBJ1-2	.	TRBV19
TGTGCCAGCTGGGGAGTAGGGGCCAACGTCCTGACTTTC	CASWGVGANVLTF	.	TRBJ2-6	.	TRBV5-4
TGTGCCAGCAGCCCTAGCGGGAGGCAGACCCAGTACTTC	CASSPSGRQTQYF	.	TRBJ2-5	TRBD2	TRBV3-1/TRBV3-2
TGTGCCACCGAGGCGGCCACAGGGGAGCAGTACTTC	CATEAATGEQYF	.	TRBJ2-7	.	TRBV24-1
TGTGCCAGCTCACCTTACCCGGGAACCGAACAAGAGACCCAGTACTTC	CASSPYPGTEQETQYF	.	TRBJ2-5	.	TRBV18
TGTGCCAGCAGCGTAGGGAATACGGGAGGAGGGACCGGGGAGCTGTTTTTT	CASSVGNTGGGTGELFF	once	TRBJ2-2	TRBD2	TRBV9
TGCGCCAGCAGCCTTCGGACTAGCGGGGCCGGCACCGGGGAGCTGTTTTTT	CASSLRTSGAGTGELFF	.	TRBJ2-2	TRBD2	TRBV4-1
TGTGCCAGCGGAGACAGGGGGAAGGCAGATACGCAGTATTTT	CASGDRGKADTQYF	.	TRBJ2-3	TRBD1	TRBV6-5
TGCGCCAGCAGTCCATCGTGGGGCGACGAGCAGTACTTC	CASSPSWGDEQYF	.	TRBJ2-7	.	TRBV10-1
TGTGCCAGCAGTTCCGTAGGGACAGGGGTCCTCTACGAGCAGTACTTC	CASSSVGTGVLYEQYF	.	TRBJ2-7	TRBD1	TRBV28
TGTGCCAGCAGCCAAGGGCCCCAGGAGGGCGCTCAAGAGACCCAGTACTTC	CASSQGPQEGAQETQYF	.	TRBJ2-5	.	TRBV3-1/TRBV3-2
TGTGCCAGCTCACCTCGGGACAGCTTGAACACTGAAGCTTTCTTT	CASSPRDSLNTEAFF	.	TRBJ1-1	TRBD1	TRBV18
TGTGCCAGCGCCGCTCCGGACAGTAGCAATCAGCCCCAGCATTTT	CASAAPDSSNQPQHF	.	TRBJ1-5	.	TRBV2
TGTGCCAGCAGCCCCCTAGGGGGGGCGCGAGAAGAGCAGTACTTC	CASSPLGGAREEQYF	.	TRBJ2-7	.	TRBV13
TGTGCCAGCAGTACAGCGGGAGACGACTACAATGAGCAGTTCTTC	CASSTAGDDYNEQFF	.	TRBJ2-1	TRBD2	TRBV27
TGTGCCAGCAGTGACTCGGGCAGAACCTACGAGCAGTACTTC	CASSDSGRTYEQYF	.	TRBJ2-7	.	TRBV6-5
TGTGCCAGCAGTCAGAGGGGGGGAGATGGCTACACCTTC	CASSQRGGDGYTF	few	TRBJ1-2	.	TRBV6-4
TGTGCCAGCAGTCCGGGACTGAGCACAGATACGCAGTATTTT	CASSPGLSTDTQYF	.	TRBJ2-3	.	TRBV6-5
TGTGCCAGCAGCCAAGAATTTATTAGGACTAGCGGCCAAGAGACCCAGTACTTC	CASSQEFIRTSGQETQYF	once	TRBJ2-5	TRBD2	TRBV3-1/TRBV3-2
TGTGCCAGCAGTTTCCTTCGGGGGGGACTAGGGCAGTTCTTC	CASSFLRGGLGQFF	.	TRBJ2-1	TRBD2	TRBV28
TGTGCCAGCAGTCCCAACAGGGGGCAGACTGAAGCTTTCTTT	CASSPNRGQTEAFF	.	TRBJ1-1	TRBD1	TRBV2
TGTGCCAGCAGTGCCCGGACAGGGGGCAGTCAGCCCCAGCATTTT	CASSARTGGSQPQHF	.	TRBJ1-5	TRBD1	TRBV27
TGTGCCAGCAGCCAAGCTACTAGCGGGATCGGTGAGCAGTTCTTC	CASSQATSGIGEQFF	.	TRBJ2-1	TRBD2	TRBV4-2
TGTGCCAGCAGCTTAGAGTTTGGTAAGGGGACAGGGAGAGGTCAGCCCCAGCATTTT	CASSLEFGKGTGRGQPQHF	.	TRBJ1-5	TRBD1	TRBV7-3
TGTGCCAGCTCGCTCCGGACAGGCATGAATGAAAAACTGTTTTTT	CASSLRTGMNEKLFF	.	TRBJ1-4	TRBD1	TRBV18
TGTGCCAGCAGTTTAGAAAACGGGGGGCATTACGAGCAGTACTTC	CASSLENGGHYEQYF	.	TRBJ2-7	.	TRBV27
TGTGCCAGCAGCGAGACAGATAGCAATCAGCCCCAGCATTTT	CASSETDSNQPQHF	few	TRBJ1-5	.	TRBV9
TGTGCCATCAGGGGGGGAACAGGGGGCTGGGAGCAGTACTTC	CAIRGGTGGWEQYF	.	TRBJ2-7	TRBD1	TRBV10-3
TGTGCCAGCAGCGTAGATTTGGAGGAGAGCTCCTATAATTCACCCCTCCACTTT	CASSVDLEESSYNSPLHF	.	TRBJ1-6	.	TRBV9
TGTGCCAGTACTCCCCCGGGACAGGGGCCAGATACGCAGTATTTT	CASTPPGQGPDTQYF	.	TRBJ2-3	TRBD1	TRBV19
TGTGCCAGCAGTTTGCAGTCGGGCAGGGTCGGAAACACCATATATTTT	CASSLQSGRVGNTIYF	.	TRBJ1-3	.	TRBV28
TGCAGCGTTGTTGTGGCTAGCGCCAGGTTTACCTACGAGCAGTACTTC	CSVVVASARFTYEQYF	.	TRBJ2-7	.	TRBV29-1
TGCAGTGCTAGTACGCTGAGCTCCTACAATGAGCAGTTCTTC	CSASTLSSYNEQFF	.	TRBJ2-1	.	TRBV20-1
TGTGCCAGCAGCTCCTGGACCCAGGGCGACTATGGCTACACCTTC	CASSSWTQGDYGYTF	.	TRBJ1-2	.	TRBV7-8
TGTGCCTGGATGAGACTAGGTAGCGGGGGGGTAGGTACGCAGTATTTT	CAWMRLGSGGVGTQYF	once	TRBJ2-3	TRBD2	TRBV30
TGTGCCAGCAGCTTCGGACAGAGCTCCTACGAGCAGTACTTC	CASSFGQSSYEQYF	.	TRBJ2-7	.	TRBV5-5
TGTGCCAGCAGTGAAGAGGGACACCTAATTTTCTCCTATAATTCACCCCTCCACTTT	CASSEEGHLIFSYNSPLHF	.	TRBJ1-6	.	TRBV6-1
TGTGCCAGCAGTTCAAGACCCCGGACAGACGGATTTGGGGAAAAACTGTTTTTT	CASSSRPRTDGFGEKLFF	.	TRBJ1-4	.	TRBV27
TGTGCCACCAGCAGAGATCAGGACACTGAAGCTTTCTTT	CATSRDQDTEAFF	.	TRBJ1-1	.	TRBV15
TGCGCCAGCAGCTTGGCCGGTGGTGCAGGGGAGCTGTTTTTT	CASSLAGGAGELFF	few	TRBJ2-2	.	TRBV5-1
TGTGCCAGCAGCTTATTCAGGGCTTCCACAGATACGCAGTATTTT	CASSLFRASTDTQYF	.	TRBJ2-3	.	TRBV7-6
TGTGCCTGGACAGGGGGTGGCTATGGCTACACCTTC	CAWTGGGYGYTF	.	TRBJ1-2	TRBD1	TRBV30